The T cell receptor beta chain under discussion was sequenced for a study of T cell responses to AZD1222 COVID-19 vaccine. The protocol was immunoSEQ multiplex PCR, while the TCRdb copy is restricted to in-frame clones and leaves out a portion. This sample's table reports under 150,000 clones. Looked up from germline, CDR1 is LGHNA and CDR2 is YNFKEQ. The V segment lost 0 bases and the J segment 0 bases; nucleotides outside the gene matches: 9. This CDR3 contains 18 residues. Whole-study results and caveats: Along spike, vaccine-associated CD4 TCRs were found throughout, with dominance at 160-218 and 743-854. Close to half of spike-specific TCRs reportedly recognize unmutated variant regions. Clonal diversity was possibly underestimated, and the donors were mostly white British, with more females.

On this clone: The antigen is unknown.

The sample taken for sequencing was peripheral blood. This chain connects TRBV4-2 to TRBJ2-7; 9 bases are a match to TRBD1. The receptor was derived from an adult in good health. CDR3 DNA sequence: TGTGCCAGCAGCCAAGAAGGCCGGACAGGGGCAAGCTCCTACGAGCAGTACTTC. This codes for CASSQEGRTGASSYEQYF.